These T cell receptor beta chains were read from a single sample in a study of blood T cell repertoires in COVID-19. Here immunoSEQ multiplex PCR was the method, and the copy in TCRdb shows in-frame clones only, minus some. The sample lists about 210,000 clones; approximately 78% were seen once. The sequenced material came from peripheral blood. These TCRs come from a middle-aged woman with acute or convalescent COVID-19. CDR3s include the opening cysteine and the closing phenylalanine or tryptophan. Fields, in order: D gene, V gene, clone size, J gene, CDR3 DNA, CDR3 protein. A D gene is named only where the DNA matches it firmly. The listing skips clone size in some rows; elsewhere it reads once, few, many or a size class.

D gene: TRBD1; V gene: TRBV19; clone size: once; J gene: TRBJ1-1; CDR3 DNA: TGTGCCAGTAGTATAACAGGGACAGGCACTGAAGCTTTCTTT; CDR3 protein: CASSITGTGTEAFF
D gene: TRBD1; V gene: TRBV27; clone size: NA; J gene: TRBJ1-1; CDR3 DNA: TGTGCCAGCAGTTTAGGGACAGGGAAGGGTGCTGAAGCTTTCTTT; CDR3 protein: CASSLGTGKGAEAFF
D gene: NA; V gene: TRBV30; clone size: few; J gene: TRBJ1-5; CDR3 DNA: TGTGCCTGGAGTGTACATGCAGGGGCTCAGCCCCAGCATTTT; CDR3 protein: CAWSVHAGAQPQHF
D gene: TRBD1; V gene: TRBV10-2; clone size: NA; J gene: TRBJ1-1; CDR3 DNA: TGCGCCAGCAGTGACGGGACAGGGTTGAACACTGAAGCTTTCTTT; CDR3 protein: CASSDGTGLNTEAFF
D gene: TRBD2; V gene: TRBV29-1; clone size: NA; J gene: TRBJ2-3; CDR3 DNA: TGCAGCGTTGTGGGTACCAACGTCCTAGCGGGACAGTCAGATACGCAGTATTTT; CDR3 protein: CSVVGTNVLAGQSDTQYF
D gene: TRBD1; V gene: TRBV7-2; clone size: NA; J gene: TRBJ2-1; CDR3 DNA: TGTGCCAGCAGCGTTCAGGGGGCTAGGGACAATGAGCAGTTCTTC; CDR3 protein: CASSVQGARDNEQFF
D gene: NA; V gene: TRBV7-2; clone size: once; J gene: TRBJ2-2; CDR3 DNA: TGTGCCAGCAGCGTGACAGGGAACACCGGGGAGCTGTTTTTT; CDR3 protein: CASSVTGNTGELFF
D gene: NA; V gene: TRBV7-2; clone size: NA; J gene: TRBJ1-1; CDR3 DNA: TGTGCCAGCAGCCCCTCGTTTCGGAACACTGAAGCTTTCTTT; CDR3 protein: CASSPSFRNTEAFF
D gene: TRBD1; V gene: TRBV6-5; clone size: NA; J gene: TRBJ1-5; CDR3 DNA: TGTGCCAGCAGTCCAGGACAGGGGATGCCCCAGCATTTT; CDR3 protein: CASSPGQGMPQHF
D gene: NA; V gene: TRBV6-5; clone size: NA; J gene: TRBJ1-1; CDR3 DNA: TGTGCCAGCAGTTACCACCCGACGGGGGAGTCTTTCTTT; CDR3 protein: CASSYHPTGESFF
D gene: NA; V gene: TRBV2; clone size: NA; J gene: TRBJ2-3; CDR3 DNA: TGTGCCAGCAGTGAAGCAGTTAGTCGAAGAGATACGCAGTATTTT; CDR3 protein: CASSEAVSRRDTQYF
D gene: TRBD2; V gene: TRBV11-2; clone size: few; J gene: TRBJ2-1; CDR3 DNA: TGTGCCAGCAGCTGGCCAAGGGGACTAGCGAATATATATGAGCAGTTCTTC; CDR3 protein: CASSWPRGLANIYEQFF
D gene: NA; V gene: TRBV15; clone size: NA; J gene: TRBJ1-3; CDR3 DNA: TGTGCCACCAGCCAAACAGGGTACGCTGGAAACACCATATATTTT; CDR3 protein: CATSQTGYAGNTIYF
D gene: TRBD1; V gene: TRBV2; clone size: few; J gene: TRBJ2-2; CDR3 DNA: TGTGCCAGTACAGGGGAAACCGGGGAGCTGTTTTTT; CDR3 protein: CASTGETGELFF
D gene: TRBD2; V gene: TRBV4-1; clone size: NA; J gene: TRBJ2-1; CDR3 DNA: TGCGCCAGCAGCGGACTAGCGGGGGTCTACAATGAGCAGTTCTTC; CDR3 protein: CASSGLAGVYNEQFF
D gene: TRBD1; V gene: TRBV29-1; clone size: few; J gene: TRBJ2-7; CDR3 DNA: TGCAGCGTGGGACAGGGAGAAGGCTACGAGCAGTACTTC; CDR3 protein: CSVGQGEGYEQYF
D gene: NA; V gene: TRBV5-1; clone size: NA; J gene: TRBJ2-5; CDR3 DNA: TGCGCCAGCAGCTCCCCCCTGGAGACCCAGTACTTC; CDR3 protein: CASSSPLETQYF
D gene: NA; V gene: TRBV4-3; clone size: few; J gene: TRBJ2-1; CDR3 DNA: TGCGCCAGCAGCCTGGCAGGGACCTACAATGAGCAGTTCTTC; CDR3 protein: CASSLAGTYNEQFF
D gene: TRBD1; V gene: TRBV19; clone size: once; J gene: TRBJ1-2; CDR3 DNA: TGTGCCAGTAGTTCCCCCCTGGACAGGGACTATGGCTACACCTTC; CDR3 protein: CASSSPLDRDYGYTF
D gene: NA; V gene: TRBV7-2; clone size: NA; J gene: TRBJ1-1; CDR3 DNA: TGTGCCAGCAGCTTTTTAGCACGGAACACTGAAGCTTTCTTT; CDR3 protein: CASSFLARNTEAFF
D gene: TRBD1; V gene: TRBV27; clone size: NA; J gene: TRBJ1-2; CDR3 DNA: TGTGCCAGCACCCCGGGCGGATATAGGGAAGACAGGGTTAGAGGCTACACCTTC; CDR3 protein: CASTPGGYREDRVRGYTF
D gene: NA; V gene: TRBV7-9; clone size: NA; J gene: TRBJ2-1; CDR3 DNA: TGTGCCAGCAGCTTCCGGGACTACAATGAGCAGTTCTTC; CDR3 protein: CASSFRDYNEQFF
D gene: TRBD2; V gene: TRBV4-2; clone size: NA; J gene: TRBJ2-7; CDR3 DNA: TGTGCCAGCAGCCTAGGGACTAGCGGAAAAACCTACGAGCAGTACTTC; CDR3 protein: CASSLGTSGKTYEQYF
D gene: TRBD1; V gene: TRBV9; clone size: NA; J gene: TRBJ2-5; CDR3 DNA: TGTGCCAGCAGCGTATCGGACAGGGGACTCCAAGAGACCCAGTACTTC; CDR3 protein: CASSVSDRGLQETQYF
D gene: TRBD1; V gene: TRBV3-1/TRBV3-2; clone size: NA; J gene: TRBJ2-6; CDR3 DNA: TGTGCCAGCAGCCAGCTTCCGGGACAGGGAGGATCTGGGGCCAACGTCCTGACTTTC; CDR3 protein: CASSQLPGQGGSGANVLTF
D gene: TRBD2; V gene: TRBV29-1; clone size: NA; J gene: TRBJ2-1; CDR3 DNA: TGCAGCGTGCCGACTAGCGGCTACAATGAGCAGTTCTTC; CDR3 protein: CSVPTSGYNEQFF
D gene: TRBD2; V gene: TRBV2; clone size: NA; J gene: TRBJ2-3; CDR3 DNA: TGTGCCAGCAGTTTAATGACTAGCGGCACAGATACGCAGTATTTT; CDR3 protein: CASSLMTSGTDTQYF
D gene: NA; V gene: TRBV19; clone size: NA; J gene: TRBJ1-2; CDR3 DNA: TGTGCCAGTAGTCTCCCCGCCAGCTATGGCTACACCTTC; CDR3 protein: CASSLPASYGYTF
D gene: NA; V gene: TRBV19; clone size: NA; J gene: TRBJ1-5; CDR3 DNA: TGTGCCAGTAGTATCCGGAGAGGCAATCAGCCCCAGCATTTT; CDR3 protein: CASSIRRGNQPQHF
D gene: TRBD1; V gene: TRBV5-8; clone size: NA; J gene: TRBJ1-2; CDR3 DNA: TGTGCCAGCAGCTTGAGACAGGGAAACAACTATGGCTACACCTTC; CDR3 protein: CASSLRQGNNYGYTF
D gene: NA; V gene: TRBV5-1; clone size: NA; J gene: TRBJ2-3; CDR3 DNA: TGCGCCAGCAGCCCAGAAATAGCGGTTACAGATACGCAGTATTTT; CDR3 protein: CASSPEIAVTDTQYF
D gene: NA; V gene: TRBV10-3; clone size: NA; J gene: TRBJ2-1; CDR3 DNA: TGTGCCATCAGAAATAGCGCCAGCTCCTACAATGAGCAGTTCTTC; CDR3 protein: CAIRNSASSYNEQFF
D gene: NA; V gene: TRBV19; clone size: few; J gene: TRBJ2-2; CDR3 DNA: TGTGCCAGTAGTATAGCCCGGGACACCGGGGAGCTGTTTTTT; CDR3 protein: CASSIARDTGELFF
D gene: TRBD2; V gene: TRBV7-2; clone size: NA; J gene: TRBJ2-7; CDR3 DNA: TGTGCCAGCAGCCGGACTAGCCTCTACGAGCAGTACTTC; CDR3 protein: CASSRTSLYEQYF
D gene: TRBD1; V gene: TRBV19; clone size: NA; J gene: TRBJ2-2; CDR3 DNA: TGTGCCAGTAGTATACTTGGACAGGGAGGAGACACCGGGGAGCTGTTTTTT; CDR3 protein: CASSILGQGGDTGELFF
D gene: NA; V gene: TRBV3-1/TRBV3-2; clone size: NA; J gene: TRBJ2-7; CDR3 DNA: TGTGCCAGCAGCCCAGGACTTGGCTACGAGCAGTACTTC; CDR3 protein: CASSPGLGYEQYF
D gene: NA; V gene: TRBV12-3/TRBV12-4; clone size: NA; J gene: TRBJ1-4; CDR3 DNA: TGTGCCAGCAGTTTACTCGGTTATGAAAAACTGTTTTTT; CDR3 protein: CASSLLGYEKLFF
D gene: NA; V gene: TRBV5-8; clone size: NA; J gene: TRBJ1-1; CDR3 DNA: TGTGCCAGCAGCTTGGTAGGCCCCCTACGAGGAGGCACTGAAGCTTTCTTT; CDR3 protein: CASSLVGPLRGGTEAFF
D gene: NA; V gene: TRBV12-5; clone size: NA; J gene: TRBJ2-7; CDR3 DNA: TGTGCTAGTGGTTTACAGACCTCCTACGAGCAGTACTTC; CDR3 protein: CASGLQTSYEQYF
D gene: NA; V gene: TRBV3-1/TRBV3-2; clone size: NA; J gene: TRBJ1-1; CDR3 DNA: TGTGCCAGCAGCCAAGATCTTCAGGGTGGGCTACTTGAGAACACTGAAGCTTTCTTT; CDR3 protein: CASSQDLQGGLLENTEAFF
D gene: TRBD1; V gene: TRBV19; clone size: many; J gene: TRBJ2-7; CDR3 DNA: TGTGCCAGTAGTCCCTGGGACAGGGTGGGAGAGCAGTACTTC; CDR3 protein: CASSPWDRVGEQYF
D gene: NA; V gene: TRBV5-8; clone size: NA; J gene: TRBJ2-1; CDR3 DNA: TGTGCCAGCACAATTGAAGGGGAAGATGACAATGAGCAGTTCTTC; CDR3 protein: CASTIEGEDDNEQFF
D gene: NA; V gene: TRBV11-2; clone size: once; J gene: TRBJ1-3; CDR3 DNA: TGTGCCAGCAGCTTAGACAGGGGTTTTACTGGAAACACCATATATTTT; CDR3 protein: CASSLDRGFTGNTIYF
D gene: NA; V gene: TRBV5-4; clone size: NA; J gene: TRBJ2-7; CDR3 DNA: TGTGCCAGCAGCTTGGGGGGCACCTACGAGCAGTACTTC; CDR3 protein: CASSLGGTYEQYF
D gene: NA; V gene: TRBV5-4; clone size: NA; J gene: TRBJ1-5; CDR3 DNA: TGTGCCAGCAGCTTGGACGGTCACTCGGGCAATCAGCCCCAGCATTTT; CDR3 protein: CASSLDGHSGNQPQHF
D gene: NA; V gene: TRBV5-1; clone size: NA; J gene: TRBJ1-2; CDR3 DNA: TGCGCCAGCAGCTTGGACACGGGGAACTATGGCTACACCTTC; CDR3 protein: CASSLDTGNYGYTF
D gene: TRBD2; V gene: TRBV27; clone size: NA; J gene: TRBJ2-1; CDR3 DNA: TGTGCCAGCAGTTTATCCCTAGCGGGGGGTTACAATGAGCAGTTCTTC; CDR3 protein: CASSLSLAGGYNEQFF
D gene: TRBD2; V gene: TRBV24-1; clone size: NA; J gene: TRBJ2-3; CDR3 DNA: TGTGCCACCGCGGTCGGCGGGGGGAGCACAGATACGCAGTATTTT; CDR3 protein: CATAVGGGSTDTQYF
D gene: NA; V gene: TRBV5-1; clone size: NA; J gene: TRBJ1-1; CDR3 DNA: TGCGCCAGCAGCTTGGGGACAGCTATGAACACTGAAGCTTTCTTT; CDR3 protein: CASSLGTAMNTEAFF